One sample yielded the 21 T cell receptor beta chains listed below, sequenced in a study of memory CD4+ T cells and cytomegalovirus serostatus. TCRdb's table, derived via immunoSEQ multiplex PCR, lists solely in-frame clones and lacks some. The sample has 45,000 to 60,000 clones; 80% to 90% are singletons. Single viable CD3+CD4+CD8-CD45RO+ cells were sorted as the memory CD4+ T cells. Sequenced input: memory CD4+ T cells from blood. Receptor source: an adult in good health and CMV-seropositive.

The chain recombines TRBV6-5 with TRBJ1-2; D gene unclear. CDR1 and CDR2 from the germline V gene are MNHEY and SVGAGI. This CDR3 has 15 amino acids. Trimming stripped 2 bases from V and 2 bases from J, with 12 bases between. CDR3 DNA: TGTGCCAGCAGTTACGGAAGGCCCGCAAACTATGGCTACACCTTC. It encodes CASSYGRPANYGYTF.

The chain carries TRBV7-9 and TRBJ2-2; TRBD1 matches 8 bases. Per the germline V gene, CDR1 is SEHNR and CDR2 is FQNEAQ (reference sequence). The CDR3 contains 16 residues. J was trimmed by 2 bases and V by 3 bases; bases with no gene match: 5. CDR3 sequence: CASSLGTGVNTGELFF. The DNA of the CDR3 is TGTGCCAGCAGCTTGGGGACAGGAGTCAACACCGGGGAGCTGTTTTTT.

This chain connects TRBV6-6 to TRBJ2-3, with D perhaps TRBD1 or TRBD2 (5 bases each). Germline CDR1 is MNHNY and CDR2 is SVGAGI (reference sequence). The length of the CDR3 is 15 residues. V lost 8 bases and J lost 6, with 21 bases in between. The CDR3 DNA reads TGTGCCAGCCTGGACCGGGGCCCCCCACCTGATACGCAGTATTTT. Its translation is CASLDRGPPPDTQYF.

This clone came up a few times. V gene TRBV6-1 combines with J gene TRBJ2-4; 12 nucleotides agree with TRBD2. The CDR3 runs to 15 residues. CDR1 and CDR2 from the germline V gene are MNHNS and SASEGT. J was trimmed by 7 bases and V by 6 bases; bases with no gene match: 7. CDR3 nucleotide sequence: TGTGCCAGCAGCGCCTCCGGGACTAGCGGGAACATTCAGTACTTC. Its translation is CASSASGTSGNIQYF.

J is TRBJ2-1 and V is TRBV7-6; D possibly corresponds to TRBD2 (6 bases). Germline CDR1 SGHVS, CDR2 FNYEAQ. The ends were cut back, 2 bases at V and 1 base at J, with 12 bases in the middle. The CDR3 has 16 residues. As DNA, the CDR3 is TGTGCCAGCAGCTTAAGTGCGGGACGATCCTACAATGAGCAGTTCTTC. The encoded protein is CASSLSAGRSYNEQFF.

This clone was detected a few times. The rearrangement uses TRBV30 and TRBJ2-1; 11 nucleotides line up with TRBD2. The CDR3 has 20 amino acids. Germline trimming cut 3 bases from V and 0 bases from J; bases unmatched to any gene: 16. Germline-derived CDR1 and CDR2 are GTSNPN and SVGIG (reference sequence). The CDR3 sequence is CAWRIACASGGLSSYNEQFF. The CDR3 bases are TGTGCCTGGAGAATTGCTTGCGCTAGCGGGGGGCTGAGCTCCTACAATGAGCAGTTCTTC.

The chain has TRBV5-4 and TRBJ2-7, with D possibly being TRBD1 (6 bases). This CDR3 comprises 13 residues. The germline CDR1 and CDR2 sequences are SGHNT and YYREEE (reference sequence). Trimming took 10 bases from V and 0 from J, leaving 14 bases between them. CDR3 nucleotides: TGTGCCTTTTGTGACAGGCTCTCCTACGAGCAGTACTTC. Translated, it gives CAFCDRLSYEQYF.

Worth noting for this clone: Its ends do not fully match the called genes, so a read error is possible. The chain carries TRBV7-7 and TRBJ2-5; D tentatively fits TRBD1 or TRBD2 (6 bases each). This CDR3 spans 13 amino acids. From germline, CDR1 is SSHAT and CDR2 FNYEAQ (reference sequence). In nucleotides, the CDR3 is TGTGCTAGCAGCCGAGGGGGGAAAGAGACCCAGTACTTC. This gives the protein CASSRGGKETQYF.

J is TRBJ2-7 and V is TRBV7-7; D is undetermined. Trimming cost V 5 bases and J 3 bases, with 11 bases left between them. Germline V lookup: CDR1 SSHAT, CDR2 FNYEAQ (reference sequence). This CDR3 has 13 amino acids. CDR3 residues: CASSRTDGYEQYF. CDR3 nucleotide sequence: TGTGCCAGCAGCCGAACAGACGGCTACGAGCAGTACTTC.

The chain couples TRBV7-2 to TRBJ2-1; 9 positions match TRBD2. The CDR3 has 14 amino acids. CDR1 and CDR2 (germline): SGHTA, FQGNSA. With 3 bases clipped from V and 9 bases from J, the junction kept 6 bases outside the gene matches. The CDR3 DNA is TGTGCCAGCAGCTTCCTAGCGGGAAAGGCTGAGCAGTTCTTC. This encodes CASSFLAGKAEQFF.

The rearrangement joins TRBV20-1 to TRBJ2-1; TRBD2 is a possible D gene (5 bases). Trimming took off 5 bases at V and 8 bases at J, with 7 bases between the two ends. This CDR3 is 10 amino acids long. Germline V CDR1 and CDR2: DFQATT, SNEGSKA (reference sequence). The CDR3 loop is CSAVDYEQFF. DNA of the CDR3: TGCAGTGCTGTGGACTATGAGCAGTTCTTC.

CDR3 protein: CASSSHGQGLNEKLFF. CDR3 DNA sequence: TGTGCCAGCAGTTCTCACGGACAGGGCCTTAATGAAAAACTGTTTTTT. The chain has TRBV28 and TRBJ1-4; 8 bases are shared with TRBD1. V trimming: 4 bases; J trimming: 4 bases; junction bases outside the gene matches: 8. Germline-derived CDR1 and CDR2 are MDHEN and SYDVKM. CDR3 length equals 16 residues.

The chain couples TRBV11-3 to TRBJ2-1; 12 bases fit TRBD2. CDR3 length: 16 residues. V was clipped by 5 bases and J by 4 bases; unmatched bases: 6. From germline, CDR1 is SGHNT and CDR2 YENEEA. This CDR3 is CASSRLAGALYNEQFF. The DNA for the CDR3 is TGTGCCAGCAGCAGACTAGCGGGAGCTCTGTACAATGAGCAGTTCTTC.

The chain is built from TRBV4-2 and TRBJ2-7, with 12 positions matching TRBD2. The CDR3 has 17 residues. Germline V CDR1 and CDR2: LGHNA, YNFKEQ. J lost 3 bases, V lost 3 bases, and 9 bases had no gene match. The CDR3 here is CASSQATLAGGDYEQYF. For the CDR3, the DNA is TGTGCCAGCAGCCAGGCGACTCTAGCGGGGGGGGACTACGAGCAGTACTTC.

The chain combines TRBV14 with TRBJ1-3; D unresolved. Between the trimmed V and J ends, which lost 3 bases and 0 bases, there was a span of 6 bases. CDR3 size: 14 residues. The germline V gene has CDR1 SGHDN and CDR2 FVKESK. CDR3 sequence reads: CASSQLSSGNTIYF. CDR3 DNA sequence: TGTGCCAGCAGCCAGTTGAGCTCTGGAAACACCATATATTTT.

The chain combines TRBV7-3 with TRBJ2-3; TRBD1 might be the D (6 bases). This CDR3 is built from 15 residues. V shed 1 base and J shed 1 base, with 9 bases lying between them. CDR1 and CDR2 (germline): SGHTA, FQGTGA. CDR3 DNA sequence: TGTGCCAGCAGCTTAATCGCAGGGGGCACAGATACGCAGTATTTT. Translated, it gives CASSLIAGGTDTQYF.

The rearrangement uses TRBV2 and TRBJ1-2; D remains ambiguous. Trimming removed 1 base at V and 7 bases at J, with 10 bases between. The CDR3 covers 13 residues. In germline, CDR1 is SNHLY, CDR2 FYNNEI. CDR3 in amino acids: CASSEVRRSGYTF. The CDR3 DNA reads TGTGCCAGCAGTGAAGTCAGGAGAAGTGGCTACACCTTC. The whole variable domain, filled in from reference TRBV2 and TRBJ1-2, reads EPEVTQTPSHQVTQMGQEVILRCVPISNHLYFYWYRQILGQKVEFLVSFYNNEISEKSEIFDDQFSVERPDGSNFTLKIRSTKLEDSAMYFCASSEVRRSGYTFGSGTRLTVV.

The V call is TRBV7-2, the J call TRBJ2-1; 10 bases map to TRBD2. Losses at the gene ends were 5 bases for V and 5 bases for J; bases not matched to a gene: 6. Germline V gene data show CDR1 as SGHTA and CDR2 as FQGNSA. This CDR3 has 15 residues. As DNA, the CDR3 is TGTGCCAGCAGCCAGAGGACTAGCGGCAACAATGAGCAGTTCTTC. Translating gives CASSQRTSGNNEQFF.

The gene calls are TRBV28 and TRBJ1-2; D perhaps matches TRBD1 (5 bases). Between the trimmed V and J ends, which lost 6 bases and 2 bases, there was a span of 19 bases. The germline CDR1 and CDR2 sequences are MDHEN and SYDVKM. The CDR3 covers 16 residues. CDR3 bases: TGTGCCAGCAGGCTGGGGCCGGGTTTTTCGAACTATGGCTACACCTTC. This translates into CASRLGPGFSNYGYTF.

The chain employs TRBV11-3 and TRBJ1-1; D is uncertain. CDR1 SGHNT and CDR2 YENEEA come from the germline V gene. Trimming removed 0 bases at V and 3 bases at J, with 5 bases between. The CDR3 consists of 13 residues. CDR3 bases: TGTGCCAGCAGCTTAGAGGGCGACACTGAAGCTTTCTTT. Amino acid sequence: CASSLEGDTEAFF.

The chain couples TRBV4-2 to TRBJ1-1; D is uncertain. Trimming cost V 0 bases and J 1 base, with 9 bases left between them. The length of the CDR3 is 15 residues. Germline CDR1 LGHNA, CDR2 YNFKEQ. The CDR3 coding sequence is TGTGCCAGCAGCCAAGAACGAGGCAGGAACACTGAAGCTTTCTTT. Amino acids: CASSQERGRNTEAFF.